The source of this T cell receptor (beta chain) is a study of T-cell reconstitution after alpha-beta-depleted transplantation in children. Germline lookup yields CDR1 SNHLY and CDR2 FYNNEI. The CDR3 totals 18 residues. As it was prepared, the TCRbeta library received unique molecular identifiers. TCRdb called the PCR reads again in MiXCR, with one record for every CDR3 protein. The sample lists approximately 400,000 distinct CDR3 sequences; 9.5% to 13% were seen once. A note on this clonotype: A clone one base away is much larger, so this may be a read error.

The TCR was taken from a human donor who donated a stem cell graft to a child with acute myeloid leukemia. Sequenced here: PBMCs from the stem cell graft donor, sampled from the stem cell graft. The rearrangement uses TRBV2 and TRBJ2-4; 10 bases match TRBD2. The CDR3, as DNA: TGTGCCAGCAGTGATATGAGCGGGGGGGCTATTCCCAAAAACCTTCAGTACTTC. Translating gives CASSDMSGGAIPKNLQYF.